The 3 T cell receptor beta chains below were found in one sample sequenced in a study of vaccination effects on CD4 cells after COVID-19 (dated by TCRdb to 2022 to 2024). These receptors have no identified antigens. To identify antigen-specific CD4+ T cell clonotypes by their expansion, the ViraFEST assay first stimulated PBMC with viral peptide pools and then applied TCR sequencing. After around ten days of culture, CD4+ T cells were isolated with the EasySep CD4+ T cell isolation kit. Receptor libraries were prepared by the immunoSEQ multiplex PCR assay. TCRdb mirrors the immuneACCESS table, restricted to in-frame sequences. Some clones are absent from its copies; in checked studies, under half trace to an unresolved V gene, and the reason for the others is unknown. In all, the sample holds some 79,000 clones, and roughly 74% of those were seen once. The ten largest clones take up 1.5% to 2% of the sample.

This sample comprised CD4+ T cells from PBMCs cultured with HCoV-229E spike peptides, obtained before COVID-19 vaccination. The cell subset or site label corresponds to: HCoV-229E spike overlapping peptide pool stimulation. The receptor set was obtained from a human donor who received a COVID-19 vaccine.

J is TRBJ1-1 and V is TRBV5-1; TRBD1 aligns across 8 bases. The CDR3 runs 16 residues. From germline, CDR1 is SGHRS and CDR2 YFSETQ. V was clipped by 2 bases and J by 1 base; unmatched bases: 7. CDR3: CASSLGRGRTNTEAFF. The CDR3 coding sequence is TGCGCCAGCAGCTTAGGCAGGGGGCGAACGAACACTGAAGCTTTCTTT.

The rearrangement joins TRBV6-6 to TRBJ1-5; 11 positions match TRBD1. CDR3 length: 14 residues. CDR1 is MNHNY, CDR2 SVGAGI, per germline (reference sequence). With V trimmed by 5 bases and J by 6 bases, 3 bases remained unmatched. CDR3 sequence reads: CASSGQGASQPQHF. The CDR3 nucleotides read TGTGCCAGCAGTGGACAGGGGGCGAGTCAGCCCCAGCATTTT.

This chain joins TRBV7-2 and TRBJ1-6; no clear D gene. This CDR3 is 12 amino acids long. V lost 5 bases and J lost 7, with 6 bases in between. Germline assignment: CDR1 SGHTA and CDR2 FQGNSA. The CDR3 spells CASSLVNSPLHF. CDR3 bases: TGTGCCAGCAGCCTCGTGAATTCACCCCTCCACTTT.